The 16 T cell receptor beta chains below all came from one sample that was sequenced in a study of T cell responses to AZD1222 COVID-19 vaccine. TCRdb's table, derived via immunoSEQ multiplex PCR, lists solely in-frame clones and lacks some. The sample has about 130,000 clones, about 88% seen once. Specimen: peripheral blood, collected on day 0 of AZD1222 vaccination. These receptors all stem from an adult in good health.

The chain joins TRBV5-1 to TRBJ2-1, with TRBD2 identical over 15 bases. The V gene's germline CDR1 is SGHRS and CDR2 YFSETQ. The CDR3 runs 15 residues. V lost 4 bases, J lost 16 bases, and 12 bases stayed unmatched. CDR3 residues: CASSAGEGLAGGCFF. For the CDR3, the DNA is TGCGCCAGCAGCGCGGGGGAGGGACTAGCGGGAGGCTGCTTCTTC.

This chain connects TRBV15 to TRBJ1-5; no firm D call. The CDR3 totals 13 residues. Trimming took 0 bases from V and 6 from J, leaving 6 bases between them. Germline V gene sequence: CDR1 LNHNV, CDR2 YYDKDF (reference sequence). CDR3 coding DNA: TGTGCCACCAGCAGAGAATCGGGTCAGCCCCAGCATTTT. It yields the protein CATSRESGQPQHF.

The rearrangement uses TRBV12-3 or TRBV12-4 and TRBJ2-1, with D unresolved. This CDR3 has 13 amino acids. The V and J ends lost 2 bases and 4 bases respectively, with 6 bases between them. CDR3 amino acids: CASSLWGYNEQFF. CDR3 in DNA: TGTGCCAGCAGTTTATGGGGATACAATGAGCAGTTCTTC.

CDR3 in amino acids: CASSQAVWEKLFF. The CDR3 DNA sequence: TGTGCCAGCAGCCAAGCGGTCTGGGAAAAACTGTTTTTT. The J gene is TRBJ1-4, the V gene TRBV14; D is unclear. CDR1 and CDR2 from the germline V gene are SGHDN and FVKESK. The CDR3 extends over 13 amino acids. Trimming left V 1 base short and J 8 bases short, with 8 bases between.

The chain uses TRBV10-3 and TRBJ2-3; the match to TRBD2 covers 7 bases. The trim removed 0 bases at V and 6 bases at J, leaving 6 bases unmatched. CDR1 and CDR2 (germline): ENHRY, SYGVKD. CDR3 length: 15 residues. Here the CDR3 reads CAISESKSAGDTQYF. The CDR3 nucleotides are TGTGCCATCAGTGAGTCGAAGTCAGCGGGGGATACGCAGTATTTT.

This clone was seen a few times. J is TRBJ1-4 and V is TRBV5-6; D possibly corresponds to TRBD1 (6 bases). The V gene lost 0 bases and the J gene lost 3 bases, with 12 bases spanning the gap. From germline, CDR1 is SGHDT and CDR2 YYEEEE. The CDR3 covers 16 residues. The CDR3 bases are TGTGCCAGCAGCTTGGGTGGCGGACAGCCTAATGAAAAACTGTTTTTT. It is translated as CASSLGGGQPNEKLFF.

Here the CDR3 DNA reads TGTGCCAGCAGTTTGTGGGTGGGTTACGAGCAGTACTTC. Amino acids: CASSLWVGYEQYF. This rearrangement joins TRBV28 to TRBJ2-7; D not resolved. The CDR3 covers 13 residues. The germline CDR1 and CDR2 sequences are MDHEN and SYDVKM. V gave up 3 bases and J gave up 4 bases, with 10 bases separating them.

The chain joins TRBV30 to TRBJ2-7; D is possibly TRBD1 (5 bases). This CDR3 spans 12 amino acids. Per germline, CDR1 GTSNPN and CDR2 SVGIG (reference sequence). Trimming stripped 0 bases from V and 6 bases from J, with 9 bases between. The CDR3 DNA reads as TGTGCCTGGAGTGTACAGGTCAGCGAGCAGTACTTC. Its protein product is CAWSVQVSEQYF.

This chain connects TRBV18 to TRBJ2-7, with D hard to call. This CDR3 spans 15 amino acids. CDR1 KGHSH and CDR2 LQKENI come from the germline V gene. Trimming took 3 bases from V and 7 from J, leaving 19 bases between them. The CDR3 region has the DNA TGTGCCAGCTCACCGTCGGACGGTACCTCTGGAGAGCAGTACTTC. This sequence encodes CASSPSDGTSGEQYF.

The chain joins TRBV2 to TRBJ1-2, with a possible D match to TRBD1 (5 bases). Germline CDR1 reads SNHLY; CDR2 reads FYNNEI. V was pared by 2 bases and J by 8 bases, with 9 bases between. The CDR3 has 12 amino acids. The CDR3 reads CASSERGSGYTF. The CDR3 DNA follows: TGTGCCAGCAGTGAACGGGGCAGCGGCTACACCTTC.

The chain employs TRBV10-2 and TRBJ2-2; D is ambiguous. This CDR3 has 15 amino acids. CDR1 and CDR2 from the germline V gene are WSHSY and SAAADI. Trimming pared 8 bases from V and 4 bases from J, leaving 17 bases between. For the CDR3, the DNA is TGCGCCAGCGTATCAGGCCAGGTTCGCACCGGGGAGCTGTTTTTT. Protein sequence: CASVSGQVRTGELFF.

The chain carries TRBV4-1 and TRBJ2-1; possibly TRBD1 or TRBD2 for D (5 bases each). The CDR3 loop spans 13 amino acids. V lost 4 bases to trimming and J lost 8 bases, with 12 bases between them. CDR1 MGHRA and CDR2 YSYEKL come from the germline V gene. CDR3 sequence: CASSPGLAYEQFF. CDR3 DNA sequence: TGCGCCAGCAGCCCGGGGCTAGCCTATGAGCAGTTCTTC.

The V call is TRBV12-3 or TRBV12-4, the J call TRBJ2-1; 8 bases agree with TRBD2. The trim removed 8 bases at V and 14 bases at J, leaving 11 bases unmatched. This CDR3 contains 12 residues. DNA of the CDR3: TGTGCCAGCTCACTAGCGGCCCCTGGGGAGTTCTTC. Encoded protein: CASSLAAPGEFF.

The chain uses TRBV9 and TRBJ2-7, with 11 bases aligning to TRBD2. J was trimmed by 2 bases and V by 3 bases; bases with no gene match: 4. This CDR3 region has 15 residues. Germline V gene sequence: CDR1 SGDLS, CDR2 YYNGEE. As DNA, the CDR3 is TGTGCCAGCAGCGCCTCTAGCGGGAGGCCCTACGAGCAGTACTTC. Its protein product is CASSASSGRPYEQYF. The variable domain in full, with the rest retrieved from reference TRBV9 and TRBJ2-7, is DSGVTQTPKHLITATGQRVTLRCSPRSGDLSVYWYQQSLDQGLQFLIQYYNGEERAKGNILERFSAQQFPDLHSELNLSSLELGDSALYFCASSASSGRPYEQYFGPGTRLTVT.

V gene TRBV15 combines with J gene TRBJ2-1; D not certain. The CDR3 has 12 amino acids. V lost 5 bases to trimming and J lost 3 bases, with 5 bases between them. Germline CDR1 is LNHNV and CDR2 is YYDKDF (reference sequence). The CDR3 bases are TGTGCCACCAGCTTCGTCTACAATGAGCAGTTCTTC. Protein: CATSFVYNEQFF.

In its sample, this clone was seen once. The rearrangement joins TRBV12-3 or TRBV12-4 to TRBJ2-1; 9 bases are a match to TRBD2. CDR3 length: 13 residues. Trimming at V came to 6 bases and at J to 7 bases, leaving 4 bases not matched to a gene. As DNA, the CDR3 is TGTGCCAGCAGCCTAGCGGGGTTTAATGAGCAGTTCTTC. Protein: CASSLAGFNEQFF.